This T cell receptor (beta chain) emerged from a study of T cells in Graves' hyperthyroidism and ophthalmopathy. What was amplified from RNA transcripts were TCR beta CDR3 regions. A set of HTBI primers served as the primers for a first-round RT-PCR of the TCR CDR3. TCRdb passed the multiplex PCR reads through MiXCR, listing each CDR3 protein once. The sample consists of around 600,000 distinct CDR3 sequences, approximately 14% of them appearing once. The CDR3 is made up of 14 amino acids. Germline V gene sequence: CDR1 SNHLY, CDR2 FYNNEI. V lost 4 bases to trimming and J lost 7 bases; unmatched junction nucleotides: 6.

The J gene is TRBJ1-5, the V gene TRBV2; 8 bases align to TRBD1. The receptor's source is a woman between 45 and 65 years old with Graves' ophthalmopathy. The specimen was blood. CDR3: CASSGTGLGQPQHF. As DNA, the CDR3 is TGTGCCAGCAGTGGGACAGGGCTAGGGCAGCCCCAGCATTTT.